This TCR beta chain was captured by sequencing in a study of blood T cell repertoires in COVID-19 (dated by TCRdb to the early 2020s). Regarding the study in general: Collaborator samples came from the United States, Italy and Spain and covered acute and convalescent phases of COVID-19. The material from the prospective study consisted of cDNA or gDNA derived from T cells, B-cell-depleted T cells, or PBMCs. Deeply sampled blood TCRbeta repertoires from subjects exposed to, actively infected with, or recovered from COVID-19 were included in the dataset. The repertoires were released in a freely available public database intended as a resource for research on the immune response to SARS-CoV-2. The samples were drawn from two sources: the first 160 participants of the ongoing ImmuneRACE study, and over 1,000 subjects contributed by 6 global collaborators. The sample metadata nearly always contained a de-identified subject ID, COVID-19 status, age in years and sex. HLA class I and class II types, where available, came from metadata supplied by the sample provider rather than from assay-based typing.

Participants in the prospective study were aged roughly 18 to 90 years, lived in 24 United States geographic areas, and enrolled through a virtual design. In the prospective study, participants were assigned to cohorts based on the clinical history participants reported in a screening survey and a study questionnaire. Recovered participants in ImmuneRACE Cohort 3 were defined as having two consecutive negative NP/OP PCR tests, clearance from a healthcare professional, or resolution of symptoms. In the prospective study, whole blood, serum and a nasopharyngeal or oropharyngeal swab were collected from each participant by mobile phlebotomists. Additional blood draws and questionnaires over an approximately two-month period could optionally be provided by prospective study participants. Before DNA extraction, blood samples from the prospective study were shipped at room temperature or frozen. TCRbeta CDR3 regions were amplified from genomic DNA by means of the immunoSEQ Assay, a bias-controlled multiplex PCR. In the authors' own workflow: Nucleated cell counts per sample were estimated from amplification of reference gene primers within the assay. To quantify the absolute abundance of each unique TCRbeta CDR3 rearrangement, sequence reads were collapsed and filtered. For each sample, productive Simpson clonality was calculated as the square root of Simpson's diversity index across productive rearrangements. TCRdb holds this immuneACCESS table with in-frame rearrangements only. Some clones are missing; in checked studies, unresolved V genes explain under half, and the rest has no known cause. The DNA was the basis for D and trimming; V, J and clone size are from that table. Present in this sample are fewer than 200,000 clones, under 90% of which were seen just once. The leading ten clones occupy less than 15% of the sample.

What the authors observed across the whole study: The amount of clinical and demographic metadata varied by source and participant and was provided uncurated.

Including the terminal cysteine and phenylalanine, the CDR3 comprises 13 residues. The kept DNA is CDR3 alone, 39 bases in frame from the first base. CDR1 and CDR2, looked up from the germline V gene, are SGHAT and FQNNGV. V loses 5 bases of germline sequence and J loses 15 bases, and the interval between the two ends is 20 bases. Worth noting for this clone: This clone's antigen is unknown. The sample holds no much larger clone one base away, and base qualities are not on file.

This clonotype was obtained from a man aged 50-60 years who had recovered from COVID-19. The sequence links TRBV11-2 to TRBJ2-4; TRBD1 might be the D gene, on 6 matching bases. Sequencing input: PBMCs or T cells enriched from blood (not recorded which). The CDR3 sequence is CASSPWGPRERYF. The bases are TGTGCCAGCAGCCCTTGGGGGCCGCGAGAGAGGTACTTC.